Below are 21 T cell receptor beta chains sequenced from a single sample in a study of cytomegalovirus exposure and HLA in healthy donors listed by TCRdb under 2017. Receptor libraries were prepared by the immunoSEQ multiplex PCR assay. This is the immuneACCESS table as TCRdb keeps it, with only in-frame sequences that have V and J called. A part of the clones is gone; compared with another copy, unresolved V genes explain less than half, and the rest is unexplained. This sample comprises approximately 300,000 clones, approximately 90% of them detected only once. More than 0.8% of the sample rests with the top ten. The sample taken for sequencing was PBMCs. The source of these receptors is a woman aged 18-30 years in good health and CMV-seronegative.

The V gene is TRBV4-1, the J gene TRBJ2-7, with TRBD2 as a possible D gene (6 bases). Germline CDR1 reads MGHRA; CDR2 reads YSYEKL. V was trimmed by 1 base and J by 6 bases, leaving 16 bases between them. The CDR3 has 15 residues. In nucleotides, the CDR3 is TGCGCCAGCAGCCAAGCAATAGGACTATTTAGCGAGCAGTACTTC. Encoded protein: CASSQAIGLFSEQYF.

This clone appeared a few times. This sequence joins TRBV7-9 and TRBJ1-2; D is perhaps TRBD1 (6 bases). Germline values: CDR1 SEHNR, CDR2 FQNEAQ (reference sequence). The CDR3 is 13 residues long. Trimming removed 3 bases from V and 2 bases from J, with 7 bases in between. The CDR3 DNA follows: TGTGCCAGCAGCTTCGGACAGAACTATGGCTACACCTTC. Translated, it gives CASSFGQNYGYTF.

The chain uses TRBV10-3 and TRBJ2-7; 11 bases are shared with TRBD2. Germline V gene data show CDR1 as ENHRY and CDR2 as SYGVKD. CDR3 length: 16 residues. V was pared by 10 bases and J by 5 bases, with 16 bases of the junction left unmatched. CDR3 nucleotides: TGTGCCACCAGGGGCGTACTAGCGGGAGCTGATCACGAGCAGTACTTC. This translates into CATRGVLAGADHEQYF.

This clone was observed at least ten times. V is TRBV7-6 and J is TRBJ1-4; tentatively, D is TRBD1 (5 bases). The CDR3 totals 14 residues. From germline, CDR1 is SGHVS and CDR2 FNYEAQ. V lost 5 bases and J lost 5, with 12 bases in between. In DNA, the CDR3 is TGTGCCAGCAGCCAAGGGGTTGCGAATGAAAAACTGTTTTTT. Translating gives CASSQGVANEKLFF.

The rearrangement uses TRBV6-5 and TRBJ2-2; D perhaps matches TRBD2 (5 bases). Deletions cut 2 bases from V and 4 bases from J, with 14 bases between. The CDR3 loop spans 16 amino acids. Germline V gene data show CDR1 as MNHEY and CDR2 as SVGAGI. In DNA, the CDR3 is TGTGCCAGCAGTTACGGTGGCCCTCGGGGCACCGGGGAGCTGTTTTTT. It yields the protein CASSYGGPRGTGELFF.

The V gene is TRBV6-5, the J gene TRBJ2-1, with 11 bases fitting TRBD2. The V gene's germline CDR1 is MNHEY and CDR2 SVGAGI. The CDR3 covers 16 residues. The V segment lost 3 bases and the J segment 2 bases; nucleotides outside the gene matches: 3. CDR3: CASSYTSGSTYNEQFF. Here the CDR3 DNA reads TGTGCCAGCAGTTATACTAGCGGGAGTACCTACAATGAGCAGTTCTTC.

This clone was seen a few times. In the same sample, other DNA sequences code for this CDR3. The rearrangement uses TRBV5-1 and TRBJ2-1; 10 positions agree with TRBD2. Germline CDR1 is SGHRS and CDR2 is YFSETQ. This CDR3 spans 15 amino acids. The V and J ends lost 5 bases and 4 bases, in that order; junction bases with no gene match: 6. The CDR3 is CASSLAGAEYNEQFF. CDR3 coding DNA: TGCGCCAGCAGTCTAGCGGGAGCGGAGTACAATGAGCAGTTCTTC.

The chain combines TRBV4-3 with TRBJ2-3; D may be TRBD2 (5 bases). Trimming removed 5 bases at V and 4 bases at J, with 10 bases between. The CDR3 is 13 residues long. CDR1 is LGHNA, CDR2 YSLEER, per germline. CDR3 region: CASSGSGADTQYF. CDR3 DNA sequence: TGCGCCAGCAGCGGGAGCGGCGCAGATACGCAGTATTTT.

The J gene is TRBJ2-5, the V gene TRBV5-1, with 12 positions matching TRBD2. The junction had 8 bases not matched to a gene; V was cut back by 0 bases and J by 5 bases. From germline, CDR1 is SGHRS and CDR2 YFSETQ. The CDR3 covers 17 residues. CDR3 residues: CASSLVPSGRGQETQYF. The DNA for the CDR3 is TGCGCCAGCAGCTTGGTACCTAGCGGGAGGGGGCAGGAGACCCAGTACTTC.

DNA of the CDR3: TGTGCCAGCAGCTTAGATGGGGCAGGCAATCAGCCCCAGCATTTT. Translation gives CASSLDGAGNQPQHF. V is TRBV7-8 and J is TRBJ1-5; TRBD1 might be the D (5 bases). Trimming took 1 base from V and 2 from J, leaving 9 bases between them. Per germline, CDR1 SGHVS and CDR2 FQNEAQ. The CDR3 loop spans 15 amino acids.

The rearrangement uses TRBV6-1 and TRBJ2-2; 8 bases match TRBD1. The CDR3 extends over 16 amino acids. V dropped 4 bases and J dropped 1; count of bases not matched to a gene: 5. Per the germline V gene, CDR1 is MNHNS and CDR2 is SASEGT. The CDR3 DNA reads as TGTGCCAGCAGTGTTTTTGGGACAGGGAACACCGGGGAGCTGTTTTTT. This encodes CASSVFGTGNTGELFF.

The rearrangement uses TRBV5-6 and TRBJ2-1; TRBD2 agrees at 8 bases. Germline V gene sequence: CDR1 SGHDT, CDR2 YYEEEE. The CDR3 spans 15 residues. V lost 5 bases and J lost 4; bases outside the gene matches: 8. CDR3 in amino acids: CASRMTSASYNEQFF. Here the CDR3 DNA reads TGTGCCAGCAGGATGACTAGCGCCTCGTACAATGAGCAGTTCTTC.

In its sample, this clone was seen once. The CDR3 coding sequence is TGTGCCAGCGGCCCGACAGGGAACACCGGGGAGCTGTTTTTT. As protein: CASGPTGNTGELFF. The chain links TRBV9 to TRBJ2-2; TRBD1 might be the D (6 bases). Germline V CDR1 and CDR2: SGDLS, YYNGEE. The CDR3 covers 14 residues. V was clipped by 7 bases and J by 1 base, with 11 bases between them. The entire variable domain, with the rest obtained from reference TRBV9 and TRBJ2-2, is as follows: DSGVTQTPKHLITATGQRVTLRCSPRSGDLSVYWYQQSLDQGLQFLIQYYNGEERAKGNILERFSAQQFPDLHSELNLSSLELGDSALYFCASGPTGNTGELFFGEGSRLTVL.

The chain uses TRBV29-1 and TRBJ2-5, with D uncertain. Germline V gene lookup returns CDR1 SQVTM and CDR2 ANQGSEA. The CDR3 is made up of 14 amino acids. V was trimmed by 0 bases and J by 1 base, leaving 9 bases between them. In DNA form, the CDR3 reads TGCAGCGTTGAAGAACCGTTGGCCCAAGAGACCCAGTACTTC. As protein: CSVEEPLAQETQYF.

V and J are TRBV7-8 and TRBJ2-2; TRBD1 aligns across 8 bases. With V trimmed by 0 bases and J by 3 bases, 3 bases remained unmatched. CDR1 is SGHVS, CDR2 FQNEAQ, per germline. The CDR3 loop spans 16 amino acids. CDR3 sequence: CASSLAGTGHTGELFF. The CDR3 DNA is TGTGCCAGCAGCTTAGCCGGGACAGGACACACCGGGGAGCTGTTTTTT.

This clone was recorded a few times. This chain joins TRBV11-3 and TRBJ2-2, with unresolved D. This CDR3 has 13 residues. CDR1 and CDR2 from the germline V gene are SGHNT and YENEEA. V was shortened by 5 bases and J by 0 bases, with 4 bases between the two germline ends. The CDR3 DNA follows: TGTGCCAGCAGCCACACGAACACCGGGGAGCTGTTTTTT. Translating gives CASSHTNTGELFF.

The rearrangement joins TRBV6-5 to TRBJ2-1, with 7 bases that match TRBD2. The V gene end was trimmed by 1 base and the J gene end by 10 bases; junction bases not matched to a gene: 7. The CDR3 has 14 residues. Germline values: CDR1 MNHEY, CDR2 SVGAGI. In nucleotides, the CDR3 is TGTGCCAGCAGTTACTACTCGAGCGGGACCGAGCAGTTCTTC. Translation gives CASSYYSSGTEQFF.

This clone was seen more than once but under ten times. The chain joins TRBV29-1 to TRBJ1-5, with 7 bases matching TRBD1. This CDR3 comprises 13 residues. V shed 4 bases, J shed 4 bases, and the junction held 4 bases outside the gene matches. Per germline, CDR1 SQVTM and CDR2 ANQGSEA. CDR3 sequence (DNA): TGCAGCGTTGGCAGGGGGATAAATCAGCCCCAGCATTTT. Translating gives CSVGRGINQPQHF. Looking up the rest from reference TRBV29-1 and TRBJ1-5 gives the full variable domain: SAVISQKPSRDICQRGTSLTIQCQVDSQVTMMFWYRQQPGQSLTLIATANQGSEATYESGFVIDKFPISRPNLTFSTLTVSNMSPEDSSIYLCSVGRGINQPQHFGDGTRLSIL.

The chain carries TRBV6-5 and TRBJ2-2; 8 positions agree with TRBD2. There are 15 residues in the CDR3. V lost 7 bases to trimming and J lost 5 bases; unmatched junction nucleotides: 9. In germline, CDR1 is MNHEY, CDR2 SVGAGI. CDR3: CASIQAGGGTGELFF. In DNA, the CDR3 is TGTGCCAGCATTCAGGCGGGGGGAGGGACCGGGGAGCTGTTTTTT.

V gene TRBV2 combines with J gene TRBJ1-5; possible D gene TRBD1, 5 bases. Trimming shortened V by 2 bases and J by 7 bases, and 15 bases separated the two germline ends. Germline V CDR1 and CDR2: SNHLY, FYNNEI. The CDR3 loop spans 15 amino acids. The CDR3 spells CASSEMVGGRQPQHF. The CDR3 region has the DNA TGTGCCAGCAGTGAAATGGTCGGGGGAAGACAGCCCCAGCATTTT.

The rearrangement uses TRBV6-1 and TRBJ1-2, with D unclear. This CDR3 contains 16 residues. V was shortened by 2 bases and J by 5 bases, with 18 bases between the two germline ends. The germline CDR1 and CDR2 sequences are MNHNS and SASEGT. This chain's CDR3 is CASSERVRNAIYGYTF. In DNA form, the CDR3 reads TGTGCCAGCAGTGAACGGGTCCGCAATGCAATTTATGGCTACACCTTC.